The 22 T cell receptor beta chains presented below share a single source sample, sequenced in a study of T cell changes during pregnancy in multiple sclerosis (dated by TCRdb to between 2017 and 2020). Library construction relied on the immunoSEQ multiplex PCR assay. TCRdb re-hosts the immuneACCESS table, in-frame sequences only. Its copies lack some clones; in the studies checked, an unresolved V gene accounts for under half of them, and the cause for the rest is not known. This sample gives tens of thousands of clones in total; 85% to 95% of them show up just once. 0.8% to 0.95% of the sample comes from the top ten. The sample in question was peripheral blood, obtained before pregnancy. The receptors shown here come from a female donor with multiple sclerosis, enrolled in a pregnancy study.

The rearrangement uses TRBV19 and TRBJ2-1; D perhaps matches TRBD2 (6 bases). The CDR3 is 11 residues long. Germline CDR1 is LNHDA and CDR2 is SQIVND (reference sequence). The ends were cut back, 7 bases at V and 9 bases at J, with 10 bases in the middle. The CDR3 region has the DNA TGTGCCAGTACCTTGGGGGGTGAGCAGTTCTTC. This gives the protein CASTLGGEQFF.

This chain links TRBV19 with TRBJ1-2, with TRBD1 matching over 7 bases. The CDR3 contains 12 residues. Germline-derived CDR1 and CDR2 are LNHDA and SQIVND (reference sequence). V was pared by 2 bases and J by 8 bases, with 2 bases of the junction left unmatched. The CDR3 protein is CASSIQQGGYTF. For the CDR3, the DNA is TGTGCCAGTAGTATACAACAGGGGGGCTACACCTTC. Full variable domain (remainder filled in from reference TRBV19 and TRBJ1-2): DGGITQSPKYLFRKEGQNVTLSCEQNLNHDAMYWYRQDPGQGLRLIYYSQIVNDFQKGDIAEGYSVSREKKESFPLTVTSAQKNPTAFYLCASSIQQGGYTFGSGTRLTVV.

This clone showed up just once. The chain recombines TRBV7-8 with TRBJ2-7, with 7 bases that match TRBD1. The V gene's germline CDR1 is SGHVS and CDR2 FQNEAQ. With V trimmed by 5 bases and J by 1 base, 5 bases remained unmatched. This CDR3 has 14 residues. The CDR3 DNA follows: TGTGCCAGCAGCGTGGGACAGCCGTCCTACGAGCAGTACTTC. This encodes CASSVGQPSYEQYF.

The CDR3 DNA sequence: TGTGCCAGCAGCCCTTTCCCGGGACTAGCTGGAAAGACCCAGTACTTC. This encodes CASSPFPGLAGKTQYF. V is TRBV7-2 and J is TRBJ2-5, with 9 bases that match TRBD2. V lost 5 bases and J lost 6; bases outside the gene matches: 13. The CDR3 is 16 residues long. Germline lookup yields CDR1 SGHTA and CDR2 FQGNSA. The full variable domain, with the rest looked up from reference TRBV7-2 and TRBJ2-5, is GAGVSQSPSNKVTEKGKDVELRCDPISGHTALYWYRQSLGQGLEFLIYFQGNSAPDKSGLPSDRFSAERTGGSVSTLTIQRTQQEDSAVYLCASSPFPGLAGKTQYFGPGTRLLVL.

This rearrangement joins TRBV4-2 to TRBJ2-1; 9 bases line up with TRBD2. Trimming removed 6 bases from V and 6 bases from J; junction bases left unmatched: 9. This CDR3 comprises 15 residues. Germline V lookup: CDR1 LGHNA, CDR2 YNFKEQ. CDR3 nucleotide sequence: TGTGCCAGCAGGAAGGGTGGCGGGGGGGGCAATGAGCAGTTCTTC. Translation gives CASRKGGGGGNEQFF.

This rearrangement joins TRBV7-8 to TRBJ2-7, with no clear D. Germline assignment: CDR1 SGHVS and CDR2 FQNEAQ. The length of the CDR3 is 12 residues. V was shortened by 4 bases and J by 5 bases, with 9 bases between the two germline ends. CDR3 in DNA: TGTGCCAGCAGCTCGGTCCCCCACGAGCAGTACTTC. Translating it yields CASSSVPHEQYF.

The chain combines TRBV5-1 with TRBJ1-1, with D unclear. The ends were cut back, 1 base at V and 3 bases at J, with 10 bases in the middle. This CDR3 spans 14 amino acids. Germline-derived CDR1 and CDR2 are SGHRS and YFSETQ. The CDR3 loop is CASSLQDLDTEAFF. CDR3 nucleotide sequence: TGCGCCAGCAGCTTGCAGGATCTGGACACTGAAGCTTTCTTT.

This clone was seen only a few times. A junction end diverges from the germline sequence, so it may reflect a read error. V usage is TRBV7-9 and J usage is TRBJ1-1, with 7 bases identical to TRBD1. The CDR3 length is 14 residues. Germline CDR1 and CDR2: SEHNR and FQNEAQ (reference sequence). CDR3 sequence (DNA): TGTGCCAGCAGTTTAGAAGGGGGCCAGACTGAAGCTTTCTTT. It translates to CASSLEGGQTEAFF.

The chain carries TRBV9 and TRBJ2-3; 8 positions match TRBD2. CDR1 and CDR2 (germline): SGDLS, YYNGEE. V lost 2 bases to trimming and J lost 2 bases; unmatched junction nucleotides: 4. The CDR3 has 15 residues. In DNA form, the CDR3 reads TGTGCCAGCAGCGTCGCAGCGGGAGTCACAGATACGCAGTATTTT. It codes for CASSVAAGVTDTQYF.

The V call is TRBV7-3, the J call TRBJ2-5, with a tentative D call TRBD1 (6 bases). The CDR3 sequence is 14 residues long. Germline V gives CDR1 SGHTA, CDR2 FQGTGA. The V end lost 3 bases, the J end lost 2 bases, and 10 bases lay between the germline ends. DNA of the CDR3: TGTGCCAGCAGCTTGCACAGGGCTCAAGAGACCCAGTACTTC. Translating it yields CASSLHRAQETQYF.

The chain recombines TRBV21-1 with TRBJ2-7; the D call of TRBD1 is as the table states it, not checked on the DNA. TRBV21-1 is a pseudogene locus. CDR3 length: 14 amino acids. The CDR3 protein is CASSKGQLVYEQYF. DNA of the CDR3: TGTGCCAGCAGCAAGGGACAGCTAGTTTACGAGCAGTACTTC.

This clone appeared a few times. The genes are TRBV19 and TRBJ2-1, with 9 bases lining up with TRBD2. CDR1 is LNHDA, CDR2 SQIVND, per germline (reference sequence). The CDR3 runs 15 residues. Germline trimming cut 6 bases from V and 3 bases from J; bases unmatched to any gene: 6. CDR3 sequence (DNA): TGTGCCAGTAGGCATACTAGCGGGCGCTACAATGAGCAGTTCTTC. Protein product: CASRHTSGRYNEQFF.

The chain joins TRBV4-2 to TRBJ2-5; D may be TRBD2 (6 bases). The CDR3 consists of 15 residues. With 6 bases removed from V and 0 bases from J, the gap between germline ends came to 14 bases. Germline V gene data show CDR1 as LGHNA and CDR2 as YNFKEQ. The CDR3 region has the DNA TGTGCCAGCAGGGGGGGACCGCGGGACCAAGAGACCCAGTACTTC. Protein: CASRGGPRDQETQYF.

In this sample, this clone turned up a few times. This chain joins TRBV6-5 and TRBJ1-5; possibly TRBD1 for D (5 bases). CDR3 length equals 15 residues. Trimming pared 4 bases from V and 0 bases from J, leaving 10 bases between. Germline V CDR1 and CDR2: MNHEY, SVGAGI. The CDR3 protein is CASSSGPYSNQPQHF. Here the CDR3 DNA reads TGTGCCAGCAGTTCAGGGCCTTATAGCAATCAGCCCCAGCATTTT.

This clone showed up just once. The chain uses TRBV5-1 and TRBJ2-1; TRBD2 aligns across 7 bases. V trimming: 4 bases; J trimming: 7 bases; junction bases outside the gene matches: 8. Germline V gene data show CDR1 as SGHRS and CDR2 as YFSETQ. The CDR3 has 14 residues. The CDR3 coding sequence is TGCGCCAGCAGCCGCGGGAGCCGGGAAAATGAGCAGTTCTTC. As protein: CASSRGSRENEQFF.

The chain links TRBV6-6 to TRBJ1-1; D unclear. The CDR3 consists of 15 residues. Per germline, CDR1 MNHNY and CDR2 SVGAGI (reference sequence). Between the trimmed V and J ends, which lost 2 bases and 1 base, there was a span of 11 bases. The CDR3 DNA sequence: TGTGCCAGCAGTTACCCCCCGACGGGGAACACTGAAGCTTTCTTT. Amino acids: CASSYPPTGNTEAFF.

The J gene is TRBJ2-3, the V gene TRBV27; TRBD2 matches at 14 bases. CDR1 MNHEY and CDR2 SMNVEV come from the germline V gene (reference sequence). Trimming at V came to 4 bases and at J to 8 bases, leaving 8 bases not matched to a gene. The CDR3 runs 16 residues. Written as DNA, the CDR3 is TGTGCCAGCAGTTACGCGGGACTAGCGGGAGCGGTTACGCAGTATTTT. Encoded protein: CASSYAGLAGAVTQYF.

CDR3: CASSETGVRSWTQYF. DNA of the CDR3: TGTGCCAGCAGTGAGACTGGAGTACGATCGTGGACCCAGTACTTC. The chain uses TRBV2 and TRBJ2-5; D unclear. The V and J ends lost 3 bases and 7 bases respectively, with 18 bases between them. The CDR3 consists of 15 residues. The germline CDR1 and CDR2 sequences are SNHLY and FYNNEI.

The chain combines TRBV11-1 with TRBJ1-5; TRBD1 is a possible D gene (6 bases). The ends were cut back, 1 base at V and 4 bases at J, with 11 bases in the middle. The CDR3 length is 15 residues. The germline CDR1 and CDR2 sequences are SGHAT and FQDESV (reference sequence). The CDR3 loop is CASSLDGQGNQPQHF. As DNA, the CDR3 is TGTGCCAGCAGCTTAGACGGGCAGGGGAATCAGCCCCAGCATTTT.

This clone was recorded once. The J gene is TRBJ2-7, the V gene TRBV18, with D unresolved. Germline V lookup: CDR1 KGHSH, CDR2 LQKENI. The V end was cut by 2 bases, the J end by 3 bases, with 11 bases between. This CDR3 is 14 amino acids long. CDR3 region: CASSPNLADYEQYF. The DNA of the CDR3 is TGTGCCAGCTCACCAAATTTGGCGGACTACGAGCAGTACTTC.

The V call is TRBV28, the J call TRBJ1-4; TRBD1 aligns across 9 bases. The CDR3 is 15 amino acids. The trim removed 4 bases at V and 8 bases at J, leaving 8 bases unmatched. Germline assignment: CDR1 MDHEN and CDR2 SYDVKM. The CDR3 is CASSSTGTGREKLFF. The CDR3 DNA follows: TGTGCCAGCAGTTCGACCGGGACAGGGCGGGAAAAACTGTTTTTT.

This clone was seen only once. J is TRBJ2-3 and V is TRBV5-5, with D hard to call. The CDR3 consists of 13 residues. V lost 2 bases and J lost 1, with 5 bases in between. Germline-derived CDR1 and CDR2 are SGHKS and YYEKEE (reference sequence). CDR3 residues: CASSLIGTDTQYF. CDR3 DNA sequence: TGTGCCAGCAGCTTAATCGGCACAGATACGCAGTATTTT.